This is a list of T cell receptor beta chains from one sample in a study of CD8 T cells in Susac syndrome. MiXCR, run by TCRdb on the immunoSEQ multiplex PCR reads, gives a single entry per CDR3 protein. The table has around 80,000 distinct CDR3 sequences, 93% seen once. The specimen sequenced was CD8+ T cells from PBMCs. The receptors were gathered from a human donor with Susac syndrome. CDR3s leave out the opening cysteine and the closing phenylalanine or tryptophan.

V	length	J	CDR3
TRBV20-1	15	TRBJ2-5	SARGWREQPNGETQY
TRBV5-6	12	TRBJ1-2	ASSLEGTSYGYT
TRBV18	12	TRBJ1-4	ASSPGGTNEKLF
TRBV6-6	10	TRBJ1-2	AIGRGSYGYT
TRBV7-9	13	TRBJ2-1	ASSFSGTGGNEQF
TRBV20-1	14	TRBJ2-1	SAGGRQGRTYNEQF
TRBV12-3/TRBV12-4	13	TRBJ1-2	ASSLVGDLGYGYT
TRBV20-1	11	TRBJ2-7	SAQGQGVYEQY
TRBV6-1	8	TRBJ1-1	AAQSPEAF
TRBV10-3	11	TRBJ1-1	AIRPGHNTEAF
TRBV27	14	TRBJ1-1	ASSPRTGGVGTEAF
TRBV4-2	17	TRBJ1-3	ASSPRTGAGGYSGNTIY
TRBV29-1	9	TRBJ1-4	SVARGEKLF
TRBV3-1	12	TRBJ1-6	ASSKSTYNSPLH
TRBV20-1	11	TRBJ1-5	SAGPQGGEPQH
TRBV5-1	9	TRBJ1-1	ASNKGTEAF
TRBV7-2	15	TRBJ1-1	ASSPAGTGDMNTEAF
TRBV9	13	TRBJ1-2	ASSVRAVGQDGYT
TRBV12-3/TRBV12-4	12	TRBJ2-7	ASSRFGATYEQY